This is a list of T cell receptor beta chains from one sample in a study of T cells in Graves' hyperthyroidism and ophthalmopathy. TCRdb reanalysed the multiplex PCR reads using MiXCR and keeps one entry per CDR3 protein. The sample has some 690,000 distinct CDR3 sequences; roughly 17% are singletons. The sample consisted of blood. The receptors stem from a man aged 45-65 years with Graves' hyperthyroidism. Both conserved end residues are part of each CDR3. The D gene is left open where the match is weak. Clone size, where shown, is once, few, many, or a class for clones that have expanded.

j_call: TRBJ2-3
clone_size: many
d_call: -
v_call: TRBV6-6
cdr3_aa: CASSYRGNTDTQYF
cdr3_nt: TGTGCCAGCAGTTACAGGGGGAACACAGATACGCAGTATTTT

j_call: TRBJ1-3
clone_size: -
d_call: -
v_call: TRBV3-1
cdr3_aa: CASSQDPDNSGNTIYF
cdr3_nt: TGTGCCAGCAGCCAAGACCCCGATAACTCTGGAAACACCATATATTTT

j_call: TRBJ2-1
clone_size: many
d_call: -
v_call: TRBV29-1
cdr3_aa: CSAGDFGGAQFF
cdr3_nt: TGCAGCGCTGGGGACTTCGGTGGTGCGCAGTTCTTC

j_call: TRBJ2-1
clone_size: -
d_call: -
v_call: TRBV12-3/TRBV12-4
cdr3_aa: CASSLVQGPSSWDLSYNEQFF
cdr3_nt: TGTGCCAGCAGTTTAGTCCAGGGACCCAGTTCCTGGGACCTCTCCTACAATGAGCAGTTCTTC

j_call: TRBJ2-3
clone_size: many
d_call: -
v_call: TRBV28
cdr3_aa: CATTNPPGRSTDTQYF
cdr3_nt: TGTGCTACTACTAATCCTCCCGGACGTAGCACAGATACGCAGTATTTT

j_call: TRBJ2-1
clone_size: many
d_call: -
v_call: TRBV27
cdr3_aa: CASSSGTGSYNEQFF
cdr3_nt: TGTGCCAGCAGTTCGGGGACTGGATCCTACAATGAGCAGTTCTTC

j_call: TRBJ2-3
clone_size: few
d_call: TRBD1
v_call: TRBV25-1
cdr3_aa: CASSELGQGIDTQYF
cdr3_nt: TGTGCCAGCAGTGAATTGGGACAGGGGATAGATACGCAGTATTTT

j_call: TRBJ1-6
clone_size: -
d_call: TRBD1
v_call: TRBV3-1
cdr3_aa: CASSLNLQGASYNSPLHF
cdr3_nt: TGTGCCAGCAGCCTCAATTTACAGGGGGCATCCTATAATTCACCCCTCCACTTT

j_call: TRBJ2-3
clone_size: few
d_call: TRBD2
v_call: TRBV20-1
cdr3_aa: CSAITLTSGRTDTQYF
cdr3_nt: TGCAGTGCTATAACCCTGACTAGCGGGAGGACAGATACGCAGTATTTT

j_call: TRBJ2-5
clone_size: many
d_call: -
v_call: TRBV6-2/TRBV6-3
cdr3_aa: CASTNQETQYF
cdr3_nt: TGTGCCAGCACCAATCAAGAGACCCAGTACTTC

j_call: TRBJ2-3
clone_size: many
d_call: -
v_call: TRBV29-1
cdr3_aa: CSVEPRDRLDTQYF
cdr3_nt: TGCAGCGTTGAACCGCGGGACAGACTAGATACGCAGTATTTT

j_call: TRBJ2-7
clone_size: few
d_call: -
v_call: TRBV5-1
cdr3_aa: CASSAEDYYEQYF
cdr3_nt: TGCGCCAGCAGCGCGGAGGACTACTACGAGCAGTACTTC

j_call: TRBJ1-3
clone_size: -
d_call: -
v_call: TRBV6-5
cdr3_aa: CASSSLPLMDSLRNTIYF
cdr3_nt: TGTGCCAGCAGTTCCCTCCCCCTCATGGACAGCCTGAGAAACACCATATATTTT

j_call: TRBJ2-1
clone_size: -
d_call: -
v_call: TRBV15
cdr3_aa: CATSITRANEQFF
cdr3_nt: TGTGCCACCAGCATAACTAGGGCCAATGAGCAGTTCTTC

j_call: TRBJ1-2
clone_size: many
d_call: TRBD1
v_call: TRBV5-1
cdr3_aa: CASSLTGVAYGYTF
cdr3_nt: TGCGCCAGCAGCTTAACAGGGGTGGCCTATGGCTACACCTTC